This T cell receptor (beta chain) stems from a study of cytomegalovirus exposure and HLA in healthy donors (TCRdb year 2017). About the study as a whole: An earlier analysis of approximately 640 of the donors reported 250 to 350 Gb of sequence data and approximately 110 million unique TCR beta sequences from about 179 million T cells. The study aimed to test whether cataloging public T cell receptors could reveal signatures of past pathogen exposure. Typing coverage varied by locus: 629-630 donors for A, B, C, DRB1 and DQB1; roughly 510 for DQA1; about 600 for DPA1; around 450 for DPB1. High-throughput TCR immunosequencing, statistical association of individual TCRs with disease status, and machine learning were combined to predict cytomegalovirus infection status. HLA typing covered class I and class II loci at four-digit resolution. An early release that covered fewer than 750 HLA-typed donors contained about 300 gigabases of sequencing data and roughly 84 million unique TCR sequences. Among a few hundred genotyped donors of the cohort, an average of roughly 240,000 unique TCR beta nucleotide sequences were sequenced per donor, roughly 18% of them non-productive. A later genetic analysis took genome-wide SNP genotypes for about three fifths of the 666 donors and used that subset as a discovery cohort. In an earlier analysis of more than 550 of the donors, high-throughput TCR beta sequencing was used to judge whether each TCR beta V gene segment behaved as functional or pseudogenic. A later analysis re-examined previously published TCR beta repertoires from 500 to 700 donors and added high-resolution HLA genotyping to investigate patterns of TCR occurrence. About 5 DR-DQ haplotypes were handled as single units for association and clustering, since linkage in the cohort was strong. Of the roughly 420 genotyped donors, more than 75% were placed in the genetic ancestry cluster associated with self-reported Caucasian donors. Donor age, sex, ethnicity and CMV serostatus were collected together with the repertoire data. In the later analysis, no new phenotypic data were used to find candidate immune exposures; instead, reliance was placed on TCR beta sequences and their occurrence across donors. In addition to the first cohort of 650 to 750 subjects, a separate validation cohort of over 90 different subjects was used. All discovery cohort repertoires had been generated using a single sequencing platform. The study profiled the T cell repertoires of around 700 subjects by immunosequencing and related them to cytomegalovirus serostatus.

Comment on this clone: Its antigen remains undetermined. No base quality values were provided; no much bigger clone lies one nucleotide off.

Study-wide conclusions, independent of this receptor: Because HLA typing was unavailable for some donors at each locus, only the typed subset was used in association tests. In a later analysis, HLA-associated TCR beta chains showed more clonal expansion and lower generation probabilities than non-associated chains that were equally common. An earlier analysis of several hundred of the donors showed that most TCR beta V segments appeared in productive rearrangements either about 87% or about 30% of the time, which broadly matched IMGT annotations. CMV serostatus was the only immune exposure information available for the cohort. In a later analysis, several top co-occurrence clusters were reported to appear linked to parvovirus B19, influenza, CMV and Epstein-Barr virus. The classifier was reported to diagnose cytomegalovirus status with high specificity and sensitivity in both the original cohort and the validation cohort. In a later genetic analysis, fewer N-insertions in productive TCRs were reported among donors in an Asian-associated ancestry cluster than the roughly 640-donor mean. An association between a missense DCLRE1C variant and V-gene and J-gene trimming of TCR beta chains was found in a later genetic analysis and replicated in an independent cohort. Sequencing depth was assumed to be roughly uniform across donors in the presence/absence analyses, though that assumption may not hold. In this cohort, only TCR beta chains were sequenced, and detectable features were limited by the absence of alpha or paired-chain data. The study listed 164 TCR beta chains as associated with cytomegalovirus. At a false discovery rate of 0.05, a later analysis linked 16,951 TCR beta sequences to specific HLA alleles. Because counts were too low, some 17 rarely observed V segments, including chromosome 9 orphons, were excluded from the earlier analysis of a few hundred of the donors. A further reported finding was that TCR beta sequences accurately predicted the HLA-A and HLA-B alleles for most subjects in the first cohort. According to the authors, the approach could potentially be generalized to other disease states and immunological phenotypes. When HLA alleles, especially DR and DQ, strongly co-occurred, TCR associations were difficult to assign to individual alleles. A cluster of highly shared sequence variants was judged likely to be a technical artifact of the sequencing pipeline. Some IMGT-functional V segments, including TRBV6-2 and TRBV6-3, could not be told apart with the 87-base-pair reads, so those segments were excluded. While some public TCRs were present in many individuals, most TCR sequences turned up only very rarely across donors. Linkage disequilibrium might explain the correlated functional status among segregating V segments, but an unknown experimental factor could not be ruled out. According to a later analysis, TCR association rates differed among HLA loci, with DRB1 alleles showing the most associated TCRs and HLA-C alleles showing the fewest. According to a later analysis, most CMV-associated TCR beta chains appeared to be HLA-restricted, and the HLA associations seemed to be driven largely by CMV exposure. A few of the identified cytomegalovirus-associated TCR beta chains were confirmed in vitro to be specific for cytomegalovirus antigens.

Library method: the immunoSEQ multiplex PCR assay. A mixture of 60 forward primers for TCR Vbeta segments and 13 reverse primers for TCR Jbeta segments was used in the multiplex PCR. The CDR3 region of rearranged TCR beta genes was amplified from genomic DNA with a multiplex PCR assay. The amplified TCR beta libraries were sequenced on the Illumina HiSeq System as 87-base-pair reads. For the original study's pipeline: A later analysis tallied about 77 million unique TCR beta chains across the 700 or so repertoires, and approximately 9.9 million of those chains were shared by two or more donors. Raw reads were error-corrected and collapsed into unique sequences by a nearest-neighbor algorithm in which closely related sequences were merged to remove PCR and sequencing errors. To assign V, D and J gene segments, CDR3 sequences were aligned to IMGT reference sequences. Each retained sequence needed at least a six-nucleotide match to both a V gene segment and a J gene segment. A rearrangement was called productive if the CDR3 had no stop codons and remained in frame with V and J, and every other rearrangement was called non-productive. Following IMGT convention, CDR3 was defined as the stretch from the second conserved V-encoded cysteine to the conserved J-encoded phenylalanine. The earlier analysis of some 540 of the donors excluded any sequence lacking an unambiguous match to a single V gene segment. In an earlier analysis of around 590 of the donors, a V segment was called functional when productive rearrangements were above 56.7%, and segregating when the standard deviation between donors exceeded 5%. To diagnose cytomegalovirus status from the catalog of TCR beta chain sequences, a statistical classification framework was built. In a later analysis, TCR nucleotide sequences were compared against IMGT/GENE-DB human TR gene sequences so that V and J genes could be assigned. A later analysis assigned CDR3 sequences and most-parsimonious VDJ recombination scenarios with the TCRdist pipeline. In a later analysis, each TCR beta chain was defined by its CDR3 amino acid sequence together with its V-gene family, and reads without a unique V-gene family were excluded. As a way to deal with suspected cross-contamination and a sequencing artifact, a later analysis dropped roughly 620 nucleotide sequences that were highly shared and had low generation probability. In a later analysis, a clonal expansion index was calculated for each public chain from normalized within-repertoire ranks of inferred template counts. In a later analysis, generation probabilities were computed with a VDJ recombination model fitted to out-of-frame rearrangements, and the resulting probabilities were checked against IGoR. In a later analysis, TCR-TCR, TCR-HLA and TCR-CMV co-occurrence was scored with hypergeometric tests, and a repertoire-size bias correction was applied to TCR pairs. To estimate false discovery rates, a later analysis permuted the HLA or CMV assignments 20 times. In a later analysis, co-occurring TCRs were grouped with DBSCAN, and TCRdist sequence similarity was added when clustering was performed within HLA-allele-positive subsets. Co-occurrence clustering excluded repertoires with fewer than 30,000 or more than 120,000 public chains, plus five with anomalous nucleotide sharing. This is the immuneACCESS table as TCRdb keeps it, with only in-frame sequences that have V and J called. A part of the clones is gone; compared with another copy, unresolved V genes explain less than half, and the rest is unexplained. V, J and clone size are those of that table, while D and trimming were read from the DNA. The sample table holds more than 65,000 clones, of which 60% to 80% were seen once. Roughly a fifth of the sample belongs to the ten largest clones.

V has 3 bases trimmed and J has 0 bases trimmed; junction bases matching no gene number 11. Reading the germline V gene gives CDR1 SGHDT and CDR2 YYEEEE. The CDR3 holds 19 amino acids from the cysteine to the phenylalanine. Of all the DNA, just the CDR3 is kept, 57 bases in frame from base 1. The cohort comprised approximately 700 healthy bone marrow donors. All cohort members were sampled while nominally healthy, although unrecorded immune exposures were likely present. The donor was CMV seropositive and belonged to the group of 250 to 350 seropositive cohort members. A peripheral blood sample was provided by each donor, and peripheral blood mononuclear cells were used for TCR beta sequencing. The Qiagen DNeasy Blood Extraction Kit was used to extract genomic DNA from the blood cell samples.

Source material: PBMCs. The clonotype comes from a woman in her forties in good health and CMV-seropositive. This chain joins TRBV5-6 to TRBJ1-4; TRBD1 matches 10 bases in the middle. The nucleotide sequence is TGTGCCAGCAGCTACCGGACAGGGGGTTTGGGTGCAACTAATGAAAAACTGTTTTTT. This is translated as CASSYRTGGLGATNEKLFF.